Presented here are 15 T cell receptor beta chains from one specimen sequenced in a study of a mutant IDH1 vaccine in newly diagnosed glioma. Clones were read by immunoSEQ multiplex PCR, and TCRdb kept only the in-frame ones, dropping some. The repertoire holds 80,000 to 100,000 clones, 80% seen once, with approximately 7.9% in the top ten. Noted time point: baseline, week 1 (first vaccination visit). Documented treatment: pre-vaccination baseline after standard-of-care therapy. The sample was PBMCs, taken from a glioma patient treated with radiotherapy, temozolomide or both. The receptors originated from a man between 35 and 55 years old with glioma.

The J gene is TRBJ2-1, the V gene TRBV12-2. TRBV12-2 is noted as a pseudogene. This CDR3 comprises 13 residues. CDR3 DNA: TGTGCAAGTCGCGACGGAACTTACAATGAGCAGTTCTTC. It is translated as CASRDGTYNEQFF.

The rearrangement joins TRBV18 to TRBJ2-1; D call uncertain. Trimming shortened V by 2 bases and J by 5 bases, and 1 base separated the two germline ends. CDR1 and CDR2 (germline): KGHSH, LQKENI. The CDR3 totals 11 residues. CDR3 nucleotide sequence: TGTGCCAGCTCACCAGACAATGAGCAGTTCTTC. Encoded protein: CASSPDNEQFF.

The rearrangement uses TRBV6-4 and TRBJ1-6; perhaps TRBD1 as D (6 bases). Germline CDR1 is MRHNA and CDR2 is SNTAGT. The V and J ends lost 4 bases and 7 bases respectively, with 8 bases between them. The CDR3 is 13 residues long. The CDR3 sequence: CASSVGTNSPLHF. For the CDR3, the DNA is TGTGCCAGCAGTGTGGGGACAAATTCACCCCTCCACTTT.

The J gene is TRBJ2-7, the V gene TRBV10-3, with 8 bases matching TRBD1. V lost 3 bases and J lost 5; bases outside the gene matches: 3. CDR3 length: 13 residues. Germline CDR1 is ENHRY and CDR2 is SYGVKD. The CDR3, as DNA: TGTGCCATCAGTGACAGGGGGCGCGACGAGCAGTACTTC. It specifies CAISDRGRDEQYF.

J is TRBJ2-7 and V is TRBV7-2, with 10 bases that match TRBD1. Germline trimming cut 5 bases from V and 4 bases from J; bases unmatched to any gene: 5. The CDR3 has 14 residues. Germline-derived CDR1 and CDR2 are SGHTA and FQGNSA. The CDR3 loop reads CASSRDRGFYEQYF. The CDR3 bases are TGTGCCAGCAGCCGGGACAGGGGTTTTTACGAGCAGTACTTC. The entire variable domain, with the rest obtained from reference TRBV7-2 and TRBJ2-7, is as follows: GAGVSQSPSNKVTEKGKDVELRCDPISGHTALYWYRQSLGQGLEFLIYFQGNSAPDKSGLPSDRFSAERTGGSVSTLTIQRTQQEDSAVYLCASSRDRGFYEQYFGPGTRLTVT.

This rearrangement joins TRBV4-2 to TRBJ2-7, with TRBD1 identical over 8 bases. Trimming at V came to 3 bases and at J to 2 bases, leaving 6 bases not matched to a gene. The germline gives CDR1 LGHNA, CDR2 YNFKEQ. This CDR3 comprises 15 residues. The CDR3 DNA is TGTGCCAGCAGCCACTCCCAGGGACAGGCCTACGAGCAGTACTTC. Its protein is CASSHSQGQAYEQYF.

The gene calls are TRBV2 and TRBJ1-3; TRBD1 is a possible D gene (6 bases). CDR3 length: 14 residues. Trimming removed 6 bases from V and 0 bases from J, with 9 bases in between. Germline V lookup: CDR1 SNHLY, CDR2 FYNNEI. In DNA, the CDR3 is TGTGCCAGCAGGACAGGCCTCTCTGGAAACACCATATATTTT. It codes for CASRTGLSGNTIYF.

The chain carries TRBV9 and TRBJ2-6; tentative D call: TRBD2 (6 bases). Germline V gene sequence: CDR1 SGDLS, CDR2 YYNGEE. Trimming removed 2 bases at V and 3 bases at J, with 21 bases between. This CDR3 is 19 amino acids long. DNA for the CDR3: TGTGCCAGCAGCGTCCTCCTAGGGGTAGGGGAGGTTGGGGCCAACGTCCTGACTTTC. It is translated as CASSVLLGVGEVGANVLTF.

The CDR3 is CASSLSGGGQPQHF. The CDR3, as DNA: TGCGCCAGCAGCTTGTCAGGGGGAGGTCAGCCCCAGCATTTT. This rearrangement joins TRBV5-1 to TRBJ1-5; TRBD1 agrees at 7 bases. The junction had 4 bases not matched to a gene; V was cut back by 1 base and J by 6 bases. Per the germline V gene, CDR1 is SGHRS and CDR2 is YFSETQ. The CDR3 sequence is 14 residues long.

The chain recombines TRBV5-1 with TRBJ2-2; 8 bases fit TRBD1. J lost 4 bases, V lost 4 bases, and 9 bases had no gene match. There are 16 residues in the CDR3. The germline V gene encodes CDR1 SGHRS and CDR2 YFSETQ. CDR3 DNA sequence: TGCGCCAGCAGCCCAACCGGACAGGGAGGCACCGGGGAGCTGTTTTTT. This gives the protein CASSPTGQGGTGELFF.

The rearrangement joins TRBV7-9 to TRBJ2-1, with D unresolved. The V gene lost 5 bases and the J gene lost 6 bases, with 14 bases spanning the gap. CDR1 is SEHNR and CDR2 is FQNEAQ in the germline V gene (reference sequence). This CDR3 comprises 14 residues. CDR3 residues: CASSPERAPNEQFF. CDR3 nucleotides: TGTGCCAGCAGCCCTGAAAGGGCCCCCAATGAGCAGTTCTTC.

About this clone: The junction differs from germline at one of its ends, possibly a read error. Other DNA sequences in this specimen translate into the identical CDR3. The chain combines TRBV6-5 with TRBJ1-4; TRBD1 might be the D (6 bases). The CDR3 contains 14 residues. CDR1 is MNHEY and CDR2 is SVGAGI in the germline V gene. This chain's CDR3 is CASSYTSPQGSLFF. CDR3 DNA: TGTGCTAGCAGTTACACTTCCCCCCAGGGGTCACTGTTTTTT.

V gene TRBV28 combines with J gene TRBJ1-5; 7 bases are shared with TRBD1. The CDR3 loop spans 16 amino acids. The J segment lost 0 bases and the V segment lost 3 bases, leaving 5 bases of the junction unmatched. The germline V gene has CDR1 MDHEN and CDR2 SYDVKM. CDR3 amino acids: CASSFARGYSNQPQHF. In DNA form, the CDR3 reads TGTGCCAGCAGTTTTGCCAGGGGGTATAGCAATCAGCCCCAGCATTTT.

The V call is TRBV4-3, the J call TRBJ1-2; 9 bases are a match to TRBD1. Per germline, CDR1 LGHNA and CDR2 YSLEER. The CDR3 length is 15 residues. After removal of 0 bases from V and 6 bases from J, the junction contained 5 bases not matched to a gene. This CDR3 is CASSQDTGTGNGYTF. In DNA form, the CDR3 reads TGCGCCAGCAGCCAAGACACTGGGACAGGGAATGGCTACACCTTC.

The V gene is TRBV5-1, the J gene TRBJ2-7, with 10 positions matching TRBD2. The CDR3 spans 15 residues. V lost 5 bases, J lost 2 bases, and 7 bases stayed unmatched. Germline values: CDR1 SGHRS, CDR2 YFSETQ. CDR3 protein: CASSPGLAAPYEQYF. The CDR3 DNA reads TGCGCCAGCAGTCCCGGACTAGCGGCTCCCTACGAGCAGTACTTC.